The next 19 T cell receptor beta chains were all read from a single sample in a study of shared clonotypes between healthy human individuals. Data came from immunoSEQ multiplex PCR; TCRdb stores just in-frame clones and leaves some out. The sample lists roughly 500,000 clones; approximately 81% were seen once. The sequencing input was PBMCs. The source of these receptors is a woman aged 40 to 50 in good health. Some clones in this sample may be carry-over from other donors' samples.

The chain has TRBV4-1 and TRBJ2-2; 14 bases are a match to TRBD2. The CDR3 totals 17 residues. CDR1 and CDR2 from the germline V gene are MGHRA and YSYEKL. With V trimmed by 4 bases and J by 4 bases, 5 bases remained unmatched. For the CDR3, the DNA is TGCGCCAGCAGCCCCAGGACTAGCGGGAGGCTCACCGGGGAGCTGTTTTTT. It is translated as CASSPRTSGRLTGELFF.

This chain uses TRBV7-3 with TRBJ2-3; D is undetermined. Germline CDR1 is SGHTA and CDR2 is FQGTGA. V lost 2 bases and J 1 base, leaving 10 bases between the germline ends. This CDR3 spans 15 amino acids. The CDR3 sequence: CASSLAASRTDTQYF. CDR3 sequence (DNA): TGTGCCAGCAGCTTAGCGGCATCTCGCACAGATACGCAGTATTTT.

In DNA, the CDR3 is TGTGCCAGCAGCTATAGCGGGAGGTTACACGAGCAGTACTTC. Translation gives CASSYSGRLHEQYF. The chain employs TRBV11-2 and TRBJ2-7, with 10 positions matching TRBD2. This CDR3 spans 14 amino acids. CDR1 and CDR2 from the germline V gene are SGHAT and FQNNGV. Trimming cost V 4 bases and J 5 bases; bases outside gene matches: 5.

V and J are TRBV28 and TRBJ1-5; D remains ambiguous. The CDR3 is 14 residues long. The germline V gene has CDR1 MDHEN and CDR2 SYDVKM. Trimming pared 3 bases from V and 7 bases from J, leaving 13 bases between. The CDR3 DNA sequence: TGTGCCAGCAGTTTTAAGGAAAGAGGGCAGCCCCAGCATTTT. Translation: CASSFKERGQPQHF. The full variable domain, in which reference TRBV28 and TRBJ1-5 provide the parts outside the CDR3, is DVKVTQSSRYLVKRTGEKVFLECVQDMDHENMFWYRQDPGLGLRLIYFSYDVKMKEKGDIPEGYSVSREKKERFSLILESASTNQTSMYLCASSFKERGQPQHFGDGTRLSIL.

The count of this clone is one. The CDR3 loop is CSVQGAETQYF. The CDR3 DNA follows: TGCAGCGTGCAGGGGGCAGAGACCCAGTACTTC. The genes are TRBV29-1 and TRBJ2-5, with 8 bases identical to TRBD1. V trimming: 6 bases; J trimming: 4 bases; junction bases outside the gene matches: 1. CDR3 length equals 11 residues. Germline V lookup: CDR1 SQVTM, CDR2 ANQGSEA.

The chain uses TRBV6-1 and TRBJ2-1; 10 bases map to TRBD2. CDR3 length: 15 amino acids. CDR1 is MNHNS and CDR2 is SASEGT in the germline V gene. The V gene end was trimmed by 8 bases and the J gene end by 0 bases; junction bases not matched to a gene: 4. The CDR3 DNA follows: TGTGCCAGCGGGATAGCGGGAGGCTCCTACAATGAGCAGTTCTTC. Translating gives CASGIAGGSYNEQFF.

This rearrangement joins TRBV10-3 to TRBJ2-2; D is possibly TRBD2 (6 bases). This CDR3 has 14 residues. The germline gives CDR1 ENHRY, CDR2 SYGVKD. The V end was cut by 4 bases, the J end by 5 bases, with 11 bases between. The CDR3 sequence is CAISGLAETGELFF. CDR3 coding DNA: TGTGCCATCAGTGGATTAGCGGAAACCGGGGAGCTGTTTTTT.

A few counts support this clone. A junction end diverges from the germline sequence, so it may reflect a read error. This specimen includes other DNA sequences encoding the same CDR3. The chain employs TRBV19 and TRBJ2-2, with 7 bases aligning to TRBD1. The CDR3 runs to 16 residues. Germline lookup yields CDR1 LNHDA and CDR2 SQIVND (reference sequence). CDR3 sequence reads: CASSPGTEVNTGELFF. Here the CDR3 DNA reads TGCGCCAGTAGTCCCGGGACAGAAGTAAACACCGGGGAGTTGTTTTTT.

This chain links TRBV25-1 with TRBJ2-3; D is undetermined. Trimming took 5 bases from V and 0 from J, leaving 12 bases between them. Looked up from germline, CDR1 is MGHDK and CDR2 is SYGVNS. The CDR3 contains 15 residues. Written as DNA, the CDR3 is TGTGCCAGCAGTAGGCTCCTTTCTAGCACAGATACGCAGTATTTT. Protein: CASSRLLSSTDTQYF.

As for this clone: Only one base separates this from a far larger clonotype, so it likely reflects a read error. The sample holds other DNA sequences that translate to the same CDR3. The CDR3 DNA follows: TGCGCCAGCAGCTTAGCGACTAGCACAGATACGCAGTATTTT. This codes for CASSLATSTDTQYF. The chain recombines TRBV5-1 with TRBJ2-3; the D is unclear. Trimming took 2 bases from V and 0 from J, leaving 7 bases between them. The CDR3 contains 14 residues. Germline V CDR1 and CDR2: SGHRS, YFSETQ.

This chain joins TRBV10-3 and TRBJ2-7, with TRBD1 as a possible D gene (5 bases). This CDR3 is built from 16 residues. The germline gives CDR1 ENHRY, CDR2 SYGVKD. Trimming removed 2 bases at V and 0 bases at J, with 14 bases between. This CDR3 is CAISEQGLSPSYEQYF. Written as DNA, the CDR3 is TGTGCCATCAGTGAGCAGGGCCTTAGTCCCTCCTACGAGCAGTACTTC.

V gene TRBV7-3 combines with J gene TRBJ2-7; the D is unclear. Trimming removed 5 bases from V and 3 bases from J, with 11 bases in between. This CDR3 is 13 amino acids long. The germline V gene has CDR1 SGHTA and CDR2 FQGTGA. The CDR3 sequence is CASSQGPGYEQYF. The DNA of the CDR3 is TGTGCCAGCAGCCAAGGGCCTGGCTACGAGCAGTACTTC.

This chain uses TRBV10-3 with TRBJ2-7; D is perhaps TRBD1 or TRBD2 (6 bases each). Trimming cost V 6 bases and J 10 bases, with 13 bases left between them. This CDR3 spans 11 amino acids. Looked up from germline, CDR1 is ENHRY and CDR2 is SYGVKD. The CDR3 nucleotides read TGTGCCATCAGCGGGGGCGGCTCTCAGTACTTC. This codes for CAISGGGSQYF.

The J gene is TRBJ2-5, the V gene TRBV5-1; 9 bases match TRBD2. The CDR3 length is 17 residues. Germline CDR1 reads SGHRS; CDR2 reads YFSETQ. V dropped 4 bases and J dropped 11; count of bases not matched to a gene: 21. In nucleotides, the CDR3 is TGCGCCAGCAGCACCGGGGTAGCGGGAGACCGGACCAACGAACAGTACTTC. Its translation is CASSTGVAGDRTNEQYF.

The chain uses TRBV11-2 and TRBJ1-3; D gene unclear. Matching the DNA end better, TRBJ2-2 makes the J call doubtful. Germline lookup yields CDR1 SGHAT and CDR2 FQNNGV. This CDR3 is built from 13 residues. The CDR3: CASSLDLVGLLFF. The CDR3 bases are TGTGCCAGCAGCTTAGATCTGGTAGGGTTGCTGTTTTTT.

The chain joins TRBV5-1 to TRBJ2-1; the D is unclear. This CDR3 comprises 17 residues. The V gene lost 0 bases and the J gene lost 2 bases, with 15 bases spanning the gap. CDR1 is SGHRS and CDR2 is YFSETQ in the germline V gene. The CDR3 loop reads CASSLARLTSTYNEQFF. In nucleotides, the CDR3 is TGCGCCAGCAGCTTGGCCCGCCTGACTTCCACCTACAATGAGCAGTTCTTC.

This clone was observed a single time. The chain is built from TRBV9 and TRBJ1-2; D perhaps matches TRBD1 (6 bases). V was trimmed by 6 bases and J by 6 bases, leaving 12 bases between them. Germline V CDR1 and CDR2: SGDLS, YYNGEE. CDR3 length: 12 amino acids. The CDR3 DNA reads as TGTGCCAGCACCCTAGGGGGGAATGGCTACACCTTC. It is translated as CASTLGGNGYTF.

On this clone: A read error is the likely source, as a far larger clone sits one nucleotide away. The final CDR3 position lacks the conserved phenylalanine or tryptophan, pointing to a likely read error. CDR3 DNA sequence: TGTGCCAGCAGCTCGCGGGACAGGGGGCGAACCGGGGAGCTGTTTCTT. This encodes CASSSRDRGRTGELFL. J is TRBJ2-2 and V is TRBV7-8; 12 bases fit TRBD1. Per the germline V gene, CDR1 is SGHVS and CDR2 is FQNEAQ. J was trimmed by 5 bases and V by 4 bases; bases with no gene match: 5. The CDR3 sequence is 16 residues long.

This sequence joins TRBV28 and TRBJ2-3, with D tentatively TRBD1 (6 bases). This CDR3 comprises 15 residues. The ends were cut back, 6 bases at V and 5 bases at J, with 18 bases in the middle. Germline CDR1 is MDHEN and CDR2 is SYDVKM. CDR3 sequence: CASSAPRQGLDTQYF. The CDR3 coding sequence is TGTGCCAGCAGCGCCCCCCGGCAGGGGTTAGATACGCAGTATTTT.